Below, one T cell receptor beta chain is given with its context. In the original processing: Nucleated cell number was recorded as an estimate derived from reference gene primer amplification. The assay was immunoSEQ multiplex PCR, and TCRdb's table has in-frame clones only and misses some. V, J and clone size derive from that table, while D and trimming were established from the DNA sequence. The table records 200,000 to 250,000 clones, just over 85% of them present only once. Trimming pared 1 base from V and 13 bases from J, leaving 17 bases between. Germline lookup yields CDR1 SEHNR and CDR2 FQNEAQ (reference sequence). The CDR3 is 13 amino acids. Everyone who took part was roughly 18 to 89 years old, and they came from 24 US areas. These data come from a study of blood T cell repertoires in COVID-19. For the study at large: The United States, Italy and Spain were the sources of the acute and convalescent COVID-19 samples. From T cells, B-cell-depleted T cells, or PBMCs came the material, which was cDNA or gDNA.

This clonotype was obtained from a woman aged 40 to 50 with acute COVID-19. V and J are TRBV7-9 and TRBJ2-7; TRBD1 might be the D (6 bases). Sequenced input: PBMCs or T cells enriched from blood (not recorded which). CDR3 DNA sequence: TGTGCCAGCAGCTTAGGGGCCTCCGGACAGACCTACTTC. Residues: CASSLGASGQTYF.